This T cell receptor (beta chain) emerged from a study of T cell responses to AZD1222 COVID-19 vaccine. Germline lookup yields CDR1 MNHEY and CDR2 SMNVEV (reference sequence). The CDR3 has 14 residues. The V gene lost 3 bases and the J gene lost 7 bases, with 12 bases spanning the gap. Method: immunoSEQ multiplex PCR; TCRdb's copy keeps in-frame clones and lacks some. Of 100,000 to 150,000 clones listed, 75% to 95% were seen once; the top ten hold 4% to 5%. Broader study findings: White British people made up most donors, females outnumbered males, and clonal diversity was possibly underestimated. It was only a handful of AZD1222 recipients who were seropositive at baseline. Nearly half of unique spike-specific TCRs reportedly avoided B.1.351 and B.1.1.7 mutated regions. Samples come after the peak T cell response, not at day 14.

Worth noting for this clone: Its antigen is still unknown.

This sequence joins TRBV27 and TRBJ1-4; D unresolved. The starting material was peripheral blood, obtained 28 days after the second dose of the MenACWY control vaccine. This clonotype was obtained from an adult who received the MenACWY meningococcal vaccine as a control. The CDR3 loop is CASSFMGLSEKLFF. CDR3 sequence (DNA): TGTGCCAGCAGTTTTATGGGGTTGAGTGAAAAACTGTTTTTT. Filled out from reference TRBV27 and TRBJ1-4, the complete variable domain reads EAQVTQNPRYLITVTGKKLTVTCSQNMNHEYMSWYRQDPGLGLRQIYYSMNVEVTDKGDVPEGYKVSRKEKRNFPLILESPSPNQTSLYFCASSFMGLSEKLFFGSGTQLSVL.